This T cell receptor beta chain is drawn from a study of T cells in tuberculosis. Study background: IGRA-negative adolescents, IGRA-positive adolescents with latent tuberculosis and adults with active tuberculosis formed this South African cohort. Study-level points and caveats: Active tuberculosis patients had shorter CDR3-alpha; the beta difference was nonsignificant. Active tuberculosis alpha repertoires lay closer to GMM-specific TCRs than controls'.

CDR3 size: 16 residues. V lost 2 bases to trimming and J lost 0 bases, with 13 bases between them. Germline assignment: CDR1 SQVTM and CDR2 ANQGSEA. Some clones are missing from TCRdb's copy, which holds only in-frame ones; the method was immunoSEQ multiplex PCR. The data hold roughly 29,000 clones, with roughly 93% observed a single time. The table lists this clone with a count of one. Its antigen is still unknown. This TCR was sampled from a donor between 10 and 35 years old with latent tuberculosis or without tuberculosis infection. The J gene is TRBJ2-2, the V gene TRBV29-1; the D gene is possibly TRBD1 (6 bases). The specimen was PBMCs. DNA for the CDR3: TGCAGCGTTGAATCAGGAGGACAGACGAACACCGGGGAGCTGTTTTTT. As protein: CSVESGGQTNTGELFF.